A selection of T cell receptor beta chains follows, all from one sample in a study of TIL therapy for anti-PD-1-resistant metastatic lung cancer. Profiling relied on immunoSEQ multiplex PCR, and the TCRdb table lists in-frame clones only, not all of them. The table records tens of thousands of clones, more than 75% of them present only once. This material consisted of blood, taken at baseline. The receptor source for this set is a person between 25 and 79 years old with non-small cell lung cancer. CDR3s include the opening cysteine and the closing phenylalanine or tryptophan. The D gene is left open where the match is weak. Rows give clone size only sometimes, using once, few, many, or a class for an expanded clone.

j_gene	d_gene	v_gene	abundance	CDR3nt	CDR3aa
TRBJ1-2	NA	TRBV9	NA	TGTGCCAGCAGCCTCGTCTGGATTCATGGCTACACCTTC	CASSLVWIHGYTF
TRBJ2-2	NA	TRBV2	NA	TGTGCCAGCAGCGAACTTGGGGGTAGCACCGGGGAGCTGTTTTTT	CASSELGGSTGELFF
TRBJ1-1	NA	TRBV9	NA	TGTGCCAGCAGCCCCCGGGGGGGGCAGAACACTGAAGCTTTCTTT	CASSPRGGQNTEAFF
TRBJ1-6	TRBD1	TRBV12-5	few	TGTGCTAGTGGTTTGCTCATAGGAGGACAGGGACATTCAGGAAAGGATTCACCCCTCCACTTT	CASGLLIGGQGHSGKDSPLHF
TRBJ1-3	TRBD1	TRBV30	NA	TGTGCCTGGGGAAATGGACAGGGGCTCTCTGGAAACACCATATATTTT	CAWGNGQGLSGNTIYF
TRBJ2-2	TRBD1	TRBV2	NA	TGTGCCAGCACCGGACAGGGTGCCGGGGAGCTGTTTTTT	CASTGQGAGELFF
TRBJ2-2	TRBD2	TRBV5-4	NA	TGTGCCAGCAGCTTGGAAGCGGGAGCTGTCGGGGAGCTGTTTTTT	CASSLEAGAVGELFF
TRBJ2-3	TRBD1	TRBV19	NA	TGTGCCAGTAGTACGCCTCTGGGACAGCCCTCTAGCACAGATACGCAGTATTTT	CASSTPLGQPSSTDTQYF
TRBJ1-1	NA	TRBV18	NA	TGTGCCAGCTCACCACAGAACACTGAAGCTTTCTTT	CASSPQNTEAFF
TRBJ1-4	TRBD1	TRBV5-1	NA	TGCGCCAGCAGCTCCAACAGGGGAGGTAATGAAAAACTGTTTTTT	CASSSNRGGNEKLFF
TRBJ2-2	NA	TRBV2	NA	TGTGCCAGCACTAGGGAGACAGAGAACACCGGGGAGCTGTTTTTT	CASTRETENTGELFF
TRBJ1-4	NA	TRBV5-1	NA	TGCGCCAGCAGCTTTTCCGGGACGGGTGGCGTGGGAGAAAAACTGTTTTTT	CASSFSGTGGVGEKLFF
TRBJ2-1	TRBD2	TRBV27	NA	TGTGCCAGCAGTGTAAAACCGACTAGCAGGTACAATGAGCAGTTCTTC	CASSVKPTSRYNEQFF
TRBJ2-1	TRBD2	TRBV28	NA	TGTGCCAGCAGTCCGCATAGCGGGAGTATCGTTAGTGAGCAGTTCTTC	CASSPHSGSIVSEQFF
TRBJ1-2	NA	TRBV12-3/TRBV12-4	few	TGTGCCAGCAGTTTGGTCTCGCTGGGAGGCTACACCTTC	CASSLVSLGGYTF
TRBJ2-3	TRBD2	TRBV30	NA	TGTGCCTGGAGCGCGACTAGCGGGAGCACAGATACGCAGTATTTT	CAWSATSGSTDTQYF
TRBJ2-1	NA	TRBV3-1/TRBV3-2	NA	TGTGCCAGCAGCCACCTGAGGGGGAATGAGCAGTTCTTC	CASSHLRGNEQFF
TRBJ1-1	NA	TRBV7-9	NA	TGTGCCAGCAGCTTAGGGGACGGAGGGCCAGTCTTT	CASSLGDGGPVF
TRBJ1-2	NA	TRBV12-3/TRBV12-4	NA	TGTGCCAGCAGTTTCTCAGCTCTCTATGGCTACACCTTC	CASSFSALYGYTF
TRBJ2-3	NA	TRBV5-1	NA	TGCGCCAGCAACACGGATGGGGGTAGAAATACGCAGTATTTT	CASNTDGGRNTQYF
TRBJ2-1	TRBD2	TRBV4-1	NA	TGCGCCAGCAGCCAAGACGGGGTTACTAGCGGGGGCTACAATGAGCAGTTCTTC	CASSQDGVTSGGYNEQFF
TRBJ1-2	NA	TRBV25-1	NA	TGTGCCAGCAGTGACGGCCAGCTACTCCCCTACTATGGCTACACCTTC	CASSDGQLLPYYGYTF
TRBJ2-7	NA	TRBV28	NA	TGTGCCAGCACCCTTAGCGGCTACGAGCAGTACTTC	CASTLSGYEQYF
TRBJ1-2	NA	TRBV9	NA	TGTGCCAGCAGCGTAGATCAGGGCCGTTATGGCTACACCTTC	CASSVDQGRYGYTF
TRBJ2-7	NA	TRBV19	NA	TGTGCCAGTTCCCTTAGGGCGTGGGACTACGAGCAGTACTTC	CASSLRAWDYEQYF
TRBJ2-7	NA	TRBV3-1/TRBV3-2	NA	TGTGCCAGCAGCCCCGGATACGAGCAGTACTTC	CASSPGYEQYF
TRBJ2-3	TRBD1	TRBV5-1	NA	TGCGCCAGCTCACAGGGGGCGCGGGCAGATACGCAGTATTTT	CASSQGARADTQYF
TRBJ2-7	TRBD1	TRBV19	many	TGTGCCAGTAGTATCTCGACAGGGGGCGCGGGCGAGCAGTACTTC	CASSISTGGAGEQYF
TRBJ2-7	NA	TRBV6-5	NA	TGTGCCAGCAAGACAGTCTATCCCTACGAGCAGTACTTC	CASKTVYPYEQYF
TRBJ2-1	NA	TRBV19	NA	TGTGCCAGTAGTATATCCGGAGGGGGCTTCTCCTACAATGAGCAGTTCTTC	CASSISGGGFSYNEQFF
TRBJ1-2	NA	TRBV28	NA	TGTGCCAGCAGTTCCCGGCCGGGGCAGGGAGACATCTATGGCTACACCTTC	CASSSRPGQGDIYGYTF
TRBJ1-1	NA	TRBV2	NA	TGTGCCAGCAGTGACCAGGGAAAAAGTTCGGGCACTGAAGCTTTCTTT	CASSDQGKSSGTEAFF
TRBJ2-4	NA	TRBV5-6	NA	TGTGCCAGCAGCTACCAGGGATTGCGCCGCATTCAGTACTTC	CASSYQGLRRIQYF
TRBJ1-1	NA	TRBV3-1/TRBV3-2	NA	TGTGCCAGCAGCCAAGTTGGAAACACTGAAGCTTTCTTT	CASSQVGNTEAFF
TRBJ2-3	TRBD2	TRBV19	NA	TGTGCCAGTAGTAGCGGGAGGGGCGCAGACGGTACGCAGTATTTT	CASSSGRGADGTQYF
TRBJ1-6	TRBD1	TRBV30	NA	TGTGCCTGGAGCACCGGGACAGGGGATAGATCACCCCTCCACTTT	CAWSTGTGDRSPLHF